This T cell receptor (beta chain) was captured by sequencing in a study of shared clonotypes between healthy human individuals. Study details: The study drew on two women and three men aged 18 to 49 as donors. General observations from the study: Larger richness was generally estimated for naive than memory subsets.

CDR1 and CDR2 (germline): MNHEY, SMNVEV (reference sequence). This CDR3 is 16 amino acids long. With 4 bases clipped from V and 8 bases from J, the junction kept 11 bases outside the gene matches. Remarks on this clone: Its antigen remains unknown.

Recent vaccinations or acute infections were absent in the healthy HIV-negative adult donors. Authors' methods: In the immunoSEQ data, sequences were junction-only and lacked quality scores, so filtering differed. Some clones are missing from TCRdb's copy, which holds only in-frame ones; the method was immunoSEQ multiplex PCR. The D gene and trimming were derived from the DNA, and the V and J assignments and clone size from that table. The data contain about 110,000 clones, around 71% of them seen just once; the ten biggest clones take up 20% to 25%. The sequence derives from a woman aged 25 to 39 in good health. This sequence joins TRBV27 and TRBJ1-4; 9 nucleotides line up with TRBD1. Sample: memory CD8+ T cells sorted from blood. The subset here: CD45RO+ cells pooled with CCR7-negative TemRA cells. This CDR3 reads CASSSRPGQGKEKLFF. Written as DNA, the CDR3 is TGTGCCAGCAGTTCACGTCCGGGACAGGGAAAAGAAAAACTGTTTTTT.